This entry lists 8 T cell receptor beta chains sequenced from one sample in a study of CD8+CD57+ T cells in acquired aplastic anemia. Genomic DNA served as template for TCR beta VDJ and CDR3 profiling. One entry per CDR3 protein, called by TCRdb with MiXCR from the reads. The table lists about 190,000 distinct CDR3 sequences, about half of them singletons. Sequenced: sorted CD4+, CD8+, or CD8+CD57+ T cells (not recorded which) from PBMCs. All receptors come from a human donor in good health, serving as a control.

This clonotype was detected ten times or more. The chain carries TRBV28 and TRBJ2-7; the match to TRBD2 covers 8 bases. This CDR3 has 14 amino acids. With V trimmed by 6 bases and J by 5 bases, 9 bases remained unmatched. CDR1 is MDHEN and CDR2 is SYDVKM in the germline V gene. CDR3 amino acids: CASRTSGGRDEQYF. The CDR3 DNA reads TGTGCCAGCAGGACAAGCGGGGGAAGGGACGAGCAGTACTTC.

At least ten counts were recorded for this clonotype. This chain connects TRBV20-1 to TRBJ1-6, with D possibly TRBD1 on 6 matching bases. The CDR3 length is 13 residues. V dropped 4 bases and J dropped 4 bases, with 8 bases sitting between them. The V gene's germline CDR1 is DFQATT and CDR2 SNEGSKA (reference sequence). CDR3 residues: CSAKDSYNSPLHF. In DNA, the CDR3 is TGCAGTGCTAAGGACAGTTATAATTCACCCCTCCACTTT.

As to this clonotype: This sequence may be a read error, since a much larger clone differs from it by one base. This chain connects TRBV18 to TRBJ1-2; 8 nucleotides line up with TRBD1. V gave up 4 bases and J gave up 6 bases; unmatched junction bases: 4. The CDR3 spans 13 residues. Germline lookup yields CDR1 KGHSH and CDR2 LQKENI. The CDR3 loop reads CASSQGQDNGYTF. CDR3 nucleotides: TGTGCCAGCTCACAGGGACAGGATAATGGCTACACCTTC.

The rearrangement links TRBV10-2 to TRBJ1-2; 11 bases align to TRBD1. Germline CDR1 is WSHSY and CDR2 is SAAADI. V trimming: 6 bases; J trimming: 4 bases; junction bases outside the gene matches: 7. This CDR3 has 15 amino acids. CDR3 sequence: CASSGQGAEGYGYTF. The DNA for the CDR3 is TGCGCCAGCAGCGGACAGGGGGCGGAAGGCTATGGCTACACCTTC.

The count of this clonotype is one. The rearrangement links TRBV25-1 to TRBJ1-1; D may be TRBD1 (5 bases). Germline V CDR1 and CDR2: MGHDK, SYGVNS. This CDR3 spans 13 amino acids. Trimming shortened V by 6 bases and J by 1 base, and 9 bases separated the two germline ends. The CDR3 loop is CASRWDGNTEAFF. Written as DNA, the CDR3 is TGTGCCAGCAGATGGGACGGGAACACTGAAGCTTTCTTT.

CDR3 in DNA: TGTGCCAGCAGCCTCACCCAAGAGACCCAGTACTTC. Its translation is CASSLTQETQYF. The chain employs TRBV7-2 and TRBJ2-5; no clear D gene. Deletions cut 5 bases from V and 1 base from J, with 5 bases between. CDR1 is SGHTA and CDR2 is FQGNSA in the germline V gene. The CDR3 totals 12 residues.

Only a few counts were recorded for this clonotype. The chain is built from TRBV19 and TRBJ1-6; 7 bases are shared with TRBD1. V lost 4 bases and J lost 7; bases outside the gene matches: 7. In germline, CDR1 is LNHDA, CDR2 SQIVND (reference sequence). The CDR3 spans 15 residues. CDR3 sequence (DNA): TGTGCCAGTAGTAACAGGGGATCACTGAATTCACCCCTCCACTTT. Protein sequence: CASSNRGSLNSPLHF.

The sample holds many counts of this clonotype. The V gene is TRBV12-3 or TRBV12-4, the J gene TRBJ1-5; possibly TRBD1 for D (6 bases). V lost 2 bases, J lost 2 bases, and 7 bases lay in between. The CDR3 is made up of 14 amino acids. CDR3 sequence reads: CASSLRGGNQPQHF. As DNA, the CDR3 is TGTGCCAGCAGTTTAAGGGGGGGCAATCAGCCCCAGCATTTT.